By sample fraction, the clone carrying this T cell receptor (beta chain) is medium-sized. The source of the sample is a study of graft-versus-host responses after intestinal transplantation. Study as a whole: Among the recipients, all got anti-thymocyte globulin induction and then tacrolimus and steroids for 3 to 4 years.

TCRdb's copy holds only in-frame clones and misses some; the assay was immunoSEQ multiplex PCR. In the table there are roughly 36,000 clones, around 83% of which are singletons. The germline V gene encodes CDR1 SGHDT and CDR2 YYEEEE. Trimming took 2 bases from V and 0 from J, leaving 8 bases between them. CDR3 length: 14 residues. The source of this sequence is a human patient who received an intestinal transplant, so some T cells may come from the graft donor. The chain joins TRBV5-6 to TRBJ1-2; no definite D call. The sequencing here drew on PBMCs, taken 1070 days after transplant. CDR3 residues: CASSFRPTNYGYTF. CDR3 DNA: TGTGCCAGCAGCTTCAGACCCACTAACTATGGCTACACCTTC.